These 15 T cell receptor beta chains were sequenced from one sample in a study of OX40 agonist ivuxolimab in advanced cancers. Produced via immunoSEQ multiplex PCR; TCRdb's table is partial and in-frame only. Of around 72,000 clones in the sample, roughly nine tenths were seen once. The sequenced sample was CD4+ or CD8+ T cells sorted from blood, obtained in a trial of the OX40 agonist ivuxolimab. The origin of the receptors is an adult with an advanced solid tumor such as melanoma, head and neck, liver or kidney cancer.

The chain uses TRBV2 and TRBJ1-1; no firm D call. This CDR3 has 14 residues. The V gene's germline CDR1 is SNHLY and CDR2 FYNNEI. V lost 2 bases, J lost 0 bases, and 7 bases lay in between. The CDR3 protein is CASSEWRMNTEAFF. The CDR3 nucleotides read TGTGCCAGCAGTGAATGGCGCATGAACACTGAAGCTTTCTTT.

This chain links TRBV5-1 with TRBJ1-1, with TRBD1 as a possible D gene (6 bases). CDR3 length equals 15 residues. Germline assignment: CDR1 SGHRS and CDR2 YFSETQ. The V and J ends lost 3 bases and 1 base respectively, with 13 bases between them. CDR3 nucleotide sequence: TGCGCCAGCAGCTCCTGGGACACAGGGAACACTGAAGCTTTCTTT. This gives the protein CASSSWDTGNTEAFF.

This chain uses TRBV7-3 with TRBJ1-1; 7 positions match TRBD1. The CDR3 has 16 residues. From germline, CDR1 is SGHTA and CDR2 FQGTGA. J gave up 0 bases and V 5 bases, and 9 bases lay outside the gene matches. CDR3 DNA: TGTGCCAGCAGCCCTTCGCCGGGACAGATGAACACTGAAGCTTTCTTT. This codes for CASSPSPGQMNTEAFF. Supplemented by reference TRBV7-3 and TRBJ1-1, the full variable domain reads GAGVSQTPSNKVTEKGKYVELRCDPISGHTALYWYRQSLGQGPEFLIYFQGTGAADDSGLPNDRFFAVRPEGSVSTLKIQRTERGDSAVYLCASSPSPGQMNTEAFFGQGTRLTVV.

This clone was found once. The chain's CDR3 is CASSSGQGAWGYTF. CDR3 nucleotides: TGTGCCAGCAGCTCCGGACAGGGGGCATGGGGCTACACCTTC. The chain carries TRBV28 and TRBJ1-2; 11 bases are shared with TRBD1. The CDR3 extends over 14 amino acids. The junction had 8 bases not matched to a gene; V was cut back by 6 bases and J by 8 bases. Germline CDR1 is MDHEN and CDR2 is SYDVKM.

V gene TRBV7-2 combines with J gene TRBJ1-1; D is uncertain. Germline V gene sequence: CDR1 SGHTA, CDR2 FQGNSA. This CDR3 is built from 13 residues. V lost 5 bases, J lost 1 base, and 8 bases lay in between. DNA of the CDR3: TGTGCCAGCAGCCCCAAAAAGAACACTGAAGCTTTCTTT. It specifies CASSPKKNTEAFF.

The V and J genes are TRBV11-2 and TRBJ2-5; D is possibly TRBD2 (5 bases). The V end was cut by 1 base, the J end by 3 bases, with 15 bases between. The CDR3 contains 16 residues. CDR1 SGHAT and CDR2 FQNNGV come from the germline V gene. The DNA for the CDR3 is TGTGCCAGCAGCTTAGGCAGGACTGCCTGGGAAGAGACCCAGTACTTC. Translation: CASSLGRTAWEETQYF.

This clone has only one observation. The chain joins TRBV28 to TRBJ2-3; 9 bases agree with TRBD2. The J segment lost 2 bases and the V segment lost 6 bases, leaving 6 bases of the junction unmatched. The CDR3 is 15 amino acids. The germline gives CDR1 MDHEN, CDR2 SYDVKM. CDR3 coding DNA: TGTGCCAGCAGACCTAGCGGGGAGTACACAGATACGCAGTATTTT. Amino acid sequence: CASRPSGEYTDTQYF.

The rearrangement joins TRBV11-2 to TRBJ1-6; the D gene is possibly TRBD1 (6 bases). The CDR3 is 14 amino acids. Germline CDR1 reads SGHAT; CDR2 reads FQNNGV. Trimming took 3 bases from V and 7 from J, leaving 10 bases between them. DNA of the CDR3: TGTGCCAGCAGCTTCCGGGGGCTGAATTCACCCCTCCACTTT. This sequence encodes CASSFRGLNSPLHF.

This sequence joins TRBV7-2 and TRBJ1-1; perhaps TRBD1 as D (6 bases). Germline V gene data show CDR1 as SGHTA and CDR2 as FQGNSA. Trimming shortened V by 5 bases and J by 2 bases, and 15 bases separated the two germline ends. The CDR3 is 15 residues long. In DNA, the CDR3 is TGTGCCAGCAGCCCCCGGACAGTTTTCAACACTGAAGCTTTCTTT. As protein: CASSPRTVFNTEAFF.

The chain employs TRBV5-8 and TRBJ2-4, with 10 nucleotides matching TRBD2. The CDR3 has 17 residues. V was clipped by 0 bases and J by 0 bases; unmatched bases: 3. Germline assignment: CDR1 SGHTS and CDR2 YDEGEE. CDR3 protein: CASSLGTSGLAKNIQYF. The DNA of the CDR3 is TGTGCCAGCAGCTTGGGGACTAGCGGACTAGCCAAAAACATTCAGTACTTC. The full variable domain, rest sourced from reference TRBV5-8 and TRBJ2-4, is EAGVTQSPTHLIKTRGQQATLRCSPISGHTSVYWYQQALGLGLQFLLWYDEGEERNRGNFPPRFSGRQFPNYSSELNVNALELEDSALYLCASSLGTSGLAKNIQYFGAGTRLSVL.

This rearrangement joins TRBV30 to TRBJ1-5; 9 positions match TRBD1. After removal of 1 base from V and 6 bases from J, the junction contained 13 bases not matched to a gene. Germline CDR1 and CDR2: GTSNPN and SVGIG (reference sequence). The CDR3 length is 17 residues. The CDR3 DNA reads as TGTGCCTGGAGTGGACAGGGGGGATTTTGGTCGAGTCAGCCCCAGCATTTT. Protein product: CAWSGQGGFWSSQPQHF.

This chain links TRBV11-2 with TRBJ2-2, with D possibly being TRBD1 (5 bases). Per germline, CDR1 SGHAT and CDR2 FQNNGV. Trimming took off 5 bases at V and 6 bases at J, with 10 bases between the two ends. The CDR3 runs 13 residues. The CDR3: CASSRQGPGELFF. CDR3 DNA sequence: TGTGCCAGCAGCCGGCAGGGTCCCGGGGAGCTGTTTTTT.

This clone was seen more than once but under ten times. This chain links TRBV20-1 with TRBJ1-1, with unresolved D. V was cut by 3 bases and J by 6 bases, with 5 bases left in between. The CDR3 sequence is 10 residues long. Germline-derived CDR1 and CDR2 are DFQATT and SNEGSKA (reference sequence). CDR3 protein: CSARVAEAFF. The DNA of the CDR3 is TGCAGTGCTAGGGTCGCTGAAGCTTTCTTT.

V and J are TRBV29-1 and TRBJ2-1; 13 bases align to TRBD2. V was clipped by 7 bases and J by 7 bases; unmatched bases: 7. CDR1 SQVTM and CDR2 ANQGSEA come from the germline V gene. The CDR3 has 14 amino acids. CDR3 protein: CSASGLAGRNEQFF. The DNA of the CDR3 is TGCAGCGCCTCGGGACTAGCGGGGCGGAATGAGCAGTTCTTC.

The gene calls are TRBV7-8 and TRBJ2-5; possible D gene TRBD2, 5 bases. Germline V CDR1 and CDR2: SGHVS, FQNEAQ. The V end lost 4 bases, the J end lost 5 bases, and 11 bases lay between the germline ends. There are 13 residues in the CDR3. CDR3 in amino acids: CASSSIRRETQYF. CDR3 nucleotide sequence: TGTGCCAGCAGCTCCATCCGGAGGGAGACCCAGTACTTC.